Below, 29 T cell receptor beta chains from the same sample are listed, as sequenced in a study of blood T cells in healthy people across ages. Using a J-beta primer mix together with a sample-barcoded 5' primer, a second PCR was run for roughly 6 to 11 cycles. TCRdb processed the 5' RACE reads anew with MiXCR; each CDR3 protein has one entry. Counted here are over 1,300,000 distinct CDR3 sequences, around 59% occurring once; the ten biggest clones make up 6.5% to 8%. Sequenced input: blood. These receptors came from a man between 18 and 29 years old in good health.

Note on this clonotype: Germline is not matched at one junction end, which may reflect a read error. The DNA of the CDR3 is TGTGCCAGCAGCCAAGACCAAGGCCAGTCCTCCTCCGAGCAGTACTTC. This gives the protein CASSQDQGQSSSEQYF. The chain recombines TRBV3-1 with TRBJ2-7; no firm D call. From germline, CDR1 is LGHDT and CDR2 YNNKEL (reference sequence). The CDR3 runs to 16 residues.

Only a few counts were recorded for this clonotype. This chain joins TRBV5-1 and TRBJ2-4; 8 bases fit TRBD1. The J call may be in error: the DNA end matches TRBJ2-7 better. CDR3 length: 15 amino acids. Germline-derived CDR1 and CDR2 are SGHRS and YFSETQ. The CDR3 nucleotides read TGCGCCAGCAGCTTTGATGGACAGGGTTTCTACGAGCAGTACTTC. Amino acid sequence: CASSFDGQGFYEQYF.

In DNA, the CDR3 is TGTGCCAGCAGCCAAGTGGAAGGCAGGGGGCTTAGGTCGACTGAAGCTTTCTTT. This gives the protein CASSQVEGRGLRSTEAFF. V gene TRBV14 combines with J gene TRBJ1-1; TRBD1 matches 8 bases. Losses at the gene ends were 1 base for V and 5 bases for J; bases not matched to a gene: 15. The CDR3 has 18 amino acids. Germline CDR1 is SGHDN and CDR2 is FVKESK.

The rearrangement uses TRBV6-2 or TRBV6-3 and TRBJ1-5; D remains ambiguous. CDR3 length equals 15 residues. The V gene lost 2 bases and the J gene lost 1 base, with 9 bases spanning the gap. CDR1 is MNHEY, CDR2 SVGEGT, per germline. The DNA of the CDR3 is TGTGCCAGCAGTTACATCGGGGTGAGCAATCAGCCCCAGCATTTT. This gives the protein CASSYIGVSNQPQHF.

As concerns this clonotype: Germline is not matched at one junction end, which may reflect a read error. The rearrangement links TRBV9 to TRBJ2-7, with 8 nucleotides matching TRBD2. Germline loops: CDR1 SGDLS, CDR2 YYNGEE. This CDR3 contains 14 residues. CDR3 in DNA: TGTGCCTGCAGCGTTCGAGCGGGGGCCTACGAGCAGTACTTC. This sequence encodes CACSVRAGAYEQYF.

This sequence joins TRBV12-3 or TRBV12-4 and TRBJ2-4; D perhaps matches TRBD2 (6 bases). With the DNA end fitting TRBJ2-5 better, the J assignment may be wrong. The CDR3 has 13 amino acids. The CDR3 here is CASSTTSRETQYF. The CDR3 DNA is TGTGCCAGCAGCACCACTAGCAGGGAGACCCAGTACTTC.

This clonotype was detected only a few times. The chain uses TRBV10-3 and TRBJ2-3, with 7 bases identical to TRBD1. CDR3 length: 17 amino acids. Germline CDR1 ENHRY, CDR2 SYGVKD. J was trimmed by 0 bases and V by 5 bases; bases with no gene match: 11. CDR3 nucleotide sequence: TGTGCCATCAGTCCTTGGCGGACAGGTTCTAGCACAGATACGCAGTATTTT. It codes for CAISPWRTGSSTDTQYF.

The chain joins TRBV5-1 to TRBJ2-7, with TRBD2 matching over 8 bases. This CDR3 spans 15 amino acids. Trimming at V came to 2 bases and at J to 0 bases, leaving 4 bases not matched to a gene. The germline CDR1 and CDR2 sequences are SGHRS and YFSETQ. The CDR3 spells CASSFTSGFSYEQYF. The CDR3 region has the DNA TGCGCCAGCAGCTTCACTAGCGGTTTCTCCTACGAGCAGTACTTC.

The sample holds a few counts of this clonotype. The CDR3 loop reads CASSHGGLSYNEQFF. CDR3 bases: TGCGCCAGCAGCCACGGGGGACTTTCCTACAATGAGCAGTTCTTC. The chain combines TRBV4-1 with TRBJ2-1, with a possible D match to TRBD2 (6 bases). CDR3 length: 15 amino acids. Trimming left V 3 bases short and J 1 base short, with 10 bases between. Germline V gene sequence: CDR1 MGHRA, CDR2 YSYEKL.

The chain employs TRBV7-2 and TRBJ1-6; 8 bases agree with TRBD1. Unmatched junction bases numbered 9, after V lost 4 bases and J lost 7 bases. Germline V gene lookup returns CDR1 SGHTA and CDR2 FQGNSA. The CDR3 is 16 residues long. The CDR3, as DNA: TGTGCCAGCAGCTCAAAGGGGGACAGGCGGAATTCACCCCTCCACTTT. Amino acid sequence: CASSSKGDRRNSPLHF.

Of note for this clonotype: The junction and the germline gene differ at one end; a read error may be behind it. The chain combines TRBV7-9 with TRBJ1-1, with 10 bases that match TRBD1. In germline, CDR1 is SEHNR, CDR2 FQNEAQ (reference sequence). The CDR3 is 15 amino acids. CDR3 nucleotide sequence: TGTGTCAGCAGCTTCCCAGGGACAGGGGAGACTGAAGCTTTCTTT. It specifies CVSSFPGTGETEAFF.

In nucleotides, the CDR3 is TGTGCCAGCAGCTGGACGACAGGGGGAATAGGAAGGAACACCGGGGAGCTGTTTTTT. Amino acids: CASSWTTGGIGRNTGELFF. The rearrangement links TRBV5-8 to TRBJ2-2, with 9 bases identical to TRBD1. Per germline, CDR1 SGHTS and CDR2 YDEGEE. The CDR3 sequence is 19 residues long. The ends lost 3 bases at V and 1 base at J; junction bases unmatched: 13.

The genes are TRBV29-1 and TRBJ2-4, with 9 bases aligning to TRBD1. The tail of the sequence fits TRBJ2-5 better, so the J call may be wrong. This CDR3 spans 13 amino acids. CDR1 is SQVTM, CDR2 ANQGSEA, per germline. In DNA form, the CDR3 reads TGCAGCACGAGCCGGACAGGGGACGAGACCCAGTACTTC. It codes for CSTSRTGDETQYF.

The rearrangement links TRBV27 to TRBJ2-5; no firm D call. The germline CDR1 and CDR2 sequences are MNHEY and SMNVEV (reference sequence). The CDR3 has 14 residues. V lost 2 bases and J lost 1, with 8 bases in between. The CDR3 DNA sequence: TGTGCCAGCAGTTTAATCGGCACCCAAGAGACCCAGTACTTC. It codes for CASSLIGTQETQYF.

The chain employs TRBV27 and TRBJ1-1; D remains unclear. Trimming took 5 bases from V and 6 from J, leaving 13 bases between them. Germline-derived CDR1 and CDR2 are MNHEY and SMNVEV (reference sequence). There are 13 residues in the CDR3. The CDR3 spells CASSHRSRPEAFF. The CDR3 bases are TGTGCCAGCAGTCACCGTTCTCGGCCTGAAGCTTTCTTT.

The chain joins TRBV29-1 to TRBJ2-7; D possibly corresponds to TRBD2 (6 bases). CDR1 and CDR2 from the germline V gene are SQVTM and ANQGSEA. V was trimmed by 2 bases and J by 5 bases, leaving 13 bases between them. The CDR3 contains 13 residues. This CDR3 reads CSVESTGDDEQYF. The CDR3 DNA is TGCAGCGTTGAATCCACGGGGGATGACGAGCAGTACTTC.

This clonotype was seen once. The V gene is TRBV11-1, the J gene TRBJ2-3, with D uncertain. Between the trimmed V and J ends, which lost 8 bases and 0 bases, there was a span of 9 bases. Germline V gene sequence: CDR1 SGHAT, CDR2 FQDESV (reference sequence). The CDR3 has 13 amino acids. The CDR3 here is CASLETSTDTQYF. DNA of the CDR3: TGTGCCAGCTTGGAGACTAGCACAGATACGCAGTATTTT.

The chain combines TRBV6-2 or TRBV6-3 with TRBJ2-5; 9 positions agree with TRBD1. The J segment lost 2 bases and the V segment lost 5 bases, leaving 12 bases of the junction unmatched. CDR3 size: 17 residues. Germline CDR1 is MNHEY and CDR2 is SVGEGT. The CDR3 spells CASSKEWTGETQETQYF. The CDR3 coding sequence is TGTGCCAGCAGTAAGGAGTGGACAGGGGAGACTCAAGAGACCCAGTACTTC.

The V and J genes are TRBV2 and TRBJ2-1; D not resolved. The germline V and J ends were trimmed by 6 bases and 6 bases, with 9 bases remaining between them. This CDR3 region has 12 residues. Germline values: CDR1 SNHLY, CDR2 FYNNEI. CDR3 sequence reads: CASRRTINEQFF. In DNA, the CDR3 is TGTGCCAGCAGACGAACAATCAATGAGCAGTTCTTC.

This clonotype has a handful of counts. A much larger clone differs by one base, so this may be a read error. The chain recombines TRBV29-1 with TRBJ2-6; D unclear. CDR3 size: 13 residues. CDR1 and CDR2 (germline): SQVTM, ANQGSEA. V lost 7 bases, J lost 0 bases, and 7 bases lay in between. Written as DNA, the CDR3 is TGCAGCGGTTCATCCTCTGGGGCCAACGTCCTGACTTTC. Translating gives CSGSSSGANVLTF.

CDR3 sequence: CASTPGVGNTEAFF. The CDR3 coding sequence is TGTGCCAGCACCCCAGGGGTTGGTAACACTGAAGCTTTCTTT. The chain employs TRBV6-1 and TRBJ1-1; D possibly corresponds to TRBD1 (6 bases). Germline values: CDR1 MNHNS, CDR2 SASEGT. The CDR3 length is 14 residues. Trimming stripped 7 bases from V and 2 bases from J, with 14 bases between.

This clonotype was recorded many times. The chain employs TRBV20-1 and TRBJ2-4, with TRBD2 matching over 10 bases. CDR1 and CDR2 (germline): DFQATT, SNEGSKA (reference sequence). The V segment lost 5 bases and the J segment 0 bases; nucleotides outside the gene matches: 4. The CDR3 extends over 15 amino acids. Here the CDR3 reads CSAFGTSEAKNIQYF. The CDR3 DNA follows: TGCAGTGCTTTCGGGACTAGCGAAGCCAAAAACATTCAGTACTTC.

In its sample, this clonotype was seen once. The CDR3 reads CAHTRGHYSNQPQHF. CDR3 nucleotides: TGTGCCCACACGAGAGGCCACTATAGCAATCAGCCCCAGCATTTT. This chain links TRBV24-1 with TRBJ1-5; no definite D call. V was pared by 12 bases and J by 0 bases, with 17 bases between. CDR3 size: 15 residues. Germline V gives CDR1 KGHDR, CDR2 SFDVKD.

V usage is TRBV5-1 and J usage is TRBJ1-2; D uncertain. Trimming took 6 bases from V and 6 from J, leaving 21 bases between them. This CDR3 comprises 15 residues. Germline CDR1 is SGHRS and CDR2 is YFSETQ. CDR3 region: CASNPLFGGSDGYTF. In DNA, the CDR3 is TGCGCCAGCAACCCACTATTTGGAGGGTCCGATGGCTACACCTTC.

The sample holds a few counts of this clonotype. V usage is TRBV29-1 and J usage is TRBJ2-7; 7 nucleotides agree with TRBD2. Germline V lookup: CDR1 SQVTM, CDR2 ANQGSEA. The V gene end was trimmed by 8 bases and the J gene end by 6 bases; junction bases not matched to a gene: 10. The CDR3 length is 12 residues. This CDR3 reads CSTLGGEREQYF. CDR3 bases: TGCAGCACCTTGGGGGGGGAGCGCGAGCAGTACTTC.

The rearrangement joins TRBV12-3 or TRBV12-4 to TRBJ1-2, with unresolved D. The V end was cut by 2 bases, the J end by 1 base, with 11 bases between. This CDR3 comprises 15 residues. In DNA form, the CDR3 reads TGTGCCAGCAGTTTACAAGGACGGCATAACTATGGCTACACCTTC. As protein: CASSLQGRHNYGYTF.

As DNA, the CDR3 is TGCAGTGCTACCCAGACAGCAAGAAATCAGCCCCAGCATTTT. This encodes CSATQTARNQPQHF. The V call is TRBV20-1, the J call TRBJ1-5; D is possibly TRBD1 (5 bases). In germline, CDR1 is DFQATT, CDR2 SNEGSKA (reference sequence). The ends were cut back, 4 bases at V and 4 bases at J, with 14 bases in the middle. The CDR3 totals 14 residues.

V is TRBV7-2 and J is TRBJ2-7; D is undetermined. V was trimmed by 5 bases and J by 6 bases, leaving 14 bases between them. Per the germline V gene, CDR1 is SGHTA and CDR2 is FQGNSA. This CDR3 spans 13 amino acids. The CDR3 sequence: CASSPGPTFEQYF. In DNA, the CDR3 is TGTGCCAGCAGCCCCGGTCCCACTTTCGAGCAGTACTTC. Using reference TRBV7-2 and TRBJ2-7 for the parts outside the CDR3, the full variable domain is GAGVSQSPSNKVTEKGKDVELRCDPISGHTALYWYRQSLGQGLEFLIYFQGNSAPDKSGLPSDRFSAERTGGSVSTLTIQRTQQEDSAVYLCASSPGPTFEQYFGPGTRLTVT.

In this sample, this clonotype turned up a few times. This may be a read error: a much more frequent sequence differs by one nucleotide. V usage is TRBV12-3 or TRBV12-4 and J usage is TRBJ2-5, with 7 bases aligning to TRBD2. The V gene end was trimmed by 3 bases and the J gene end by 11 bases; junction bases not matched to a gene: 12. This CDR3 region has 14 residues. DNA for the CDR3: TGTGCCAGCAGTTTCCGTGGCGGGAGTGGTGAGCAGTACTTC. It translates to CASSFRGGSGEQYF.